These T cell receptor beta chains were read from a single sample in a study of cytomegalovirus exposure and HLA in healthy donors. Assay: immunoSEQ multiplex PCR; the TCRdb copy retains only in-frame clones and omits some. The repertoire includes about 150,000 clones, around 80% of them detected once, and 0.95% to 1.5% sits in the top ten. Input material: PBMCs. These receptors originate from a boy aged 2 to 10 in good health and CMV-seronegative. CDR3s include the opening cysteine and the closing phenylalanine or tryptophan. The D gene is left open where the match is weak. Rows give clone size only sometimes, using once, few, many, or a class for an expanded clone.

>.|TRBJ1-4|TRBV6-5|TRBD1
TGTGCCAGCAGTTATATAACGGGACAGGGTTATGGAAAACTGTTTTTT
CASSYITGQGYGKLFF
>few|TRBJ2-3|TRBV27|.
TGTGCCAGCAGTTTAGAGTACACAGCAGATACGCAGTATTTT
CASSLEYTADTQYF
>.|TRBJ2-4|TRBV2|.
TGTGCCAGCAGGAGGGACACAGTCGCCAAAAACATTCAGTACTTC
CASRRDTVAKNIQYF
>.|TRBJ1-6|TRBV10-3|TRBD1
TGTGCCATCAGTGAGTCGGGACAGGGAAATTCACCCCTCCACTTT
CAISESGQGNSPLHF
>.|TRBJ2-3|TRBV2|TRBD1
TGTGCCAGCAGAAGACAGGGAACAAGCACAGATACGCAGTATTTT
CASRRQGTSTDTQYF
>.|TRBJ2-3|TRBV5-5|.
TGTGCCAGCAGCTTCAGCGCAGATACGCAGTATTTT
CASSFSADTQYF
>.|TRBJ2-2|TRBV19|.
TGTGCCAGTAGGTTGCCCAGGGGAACGACGGTCGGGGAGCTGTTTTTT
CASRLPRGTTVGELFF
>.|TRBJ1-1|TRBV7-9|.
TGTGCCAGCAGCTCGACAGTTGGCACTGAAGCTTTCTTT
CASSSTVGTEAFF
>few|TRBJ1-1|TRBV10-1|.
TGCGCCAGTTCCAGGGTCCGGGGGACTGAAGCTTTCTTT
CASSRVRGTEAFF
>.|TRBJ1-6|TRBV30|.
TGTGCCTGGAGTGTACACAGGGACAATTCACCCCTCCACTTT
CAWSVHRDNSPLHF
>.|TRBJ1-1|TRBV5-6|TRBD1
TGTGCCAGCAGCTTCGAGACAGGGGGTAAAACTGAAGCTTTCTTT
CASSFETGGKTEAFF
>.|TRBJ2-7|TRBV9|TRBD2
TGTGCCAGCAGTCCTCCGGGGGACTACGGGCAGTACTTC
CASSPPGDYGQYF
>.|TRBJ2-2|TRBV9|TRBD2
TGTGCCAGCAGCGTACTAGCGGATGGCACCGGGGAGCTGTTTTTT
CASSVLADGTGELFF
>few|TRBJ2-5|TRBV7-2|.
TGTGCCAGCAGCTTAGCGCCCGGCATTTCGGGCCAAGAGACCCAGTACTTC
CASSLAPGISGQETQYF
>.|TRBJ1-2|TRBV14|.
TGTGCCAGCAGCCAAGCGGGCAGGGTAGATCGGGGCTACACCTTC
CASSQAGRVDRGYTF
>.|TRBJ2-5|TRBV19|TRBD2
TGTGCCAGTAAAAGCGGGAGAGAGACCCAGTACTTC
CASKSGRETQYF
>.|TRBJ2-1|TRBV19|.
TGTGCCAGTAGTCTCAGGGTCATGCTCTCCTACAATGAGCAGTTCTTC
CASSLRVMLSYNEQFF
>.|TRBJ1-1|TRBV6-5|.
TGTGCCAGCAGTTACAGCCATACAGGGAACACTGAAGCTTTCTTT
CASSYSHTGNTEAFF
>.|TRBJ2-4|TRBV6-5|TRBD1
TGTGCCAGCAGTTACTTAAATACAGGGGGCGCGGATTTATACTTC
CASSYLNTGGADLYF
>.|TRBJ1-4|TRBV7-8|.
TGTGCCAGCAGCTTAGCGGGAGTCGGGACTAATGAAAAACTGTTTTTT
CASSLAGVGTNEKLFF
>.|TRBJ1-1|TRBV27|.
TGTGCCAGCACCCATCGGGAGACGCTTGAAGCTTTCTTT
CASTHRETLEAFF
>.|TRBJ2-7|TRBV6-1|TRBD2
TGTGCCAGCAGTGAAGGGCTAGCGGGAGGGCCTTACGAGCAGTACTTC
CASSEGLAGGPYEQYF
>.|TRBJ1-2|TRBV15|TRBD1
TGTGCCACCAGCAGACCCCAGGGGGCGTTTAATGGCTACACCTTC
CATSRPQGAFNGYTF
>.|TRBJ1-1|TRBV9|.
TGTGCCAGCAGCTCAGGGTTCGGCACTGAAGCTTTCTTT
CASSSGFGTEAFF
>.|TRBJ2-3|TRBV27|TRBD2
TGTGCCAGCTCTCATAGGGGGACTAGCGGACGCACAGATACGCAGTATTTT
CASSHRGTSGRTDTQYF
>once|TRBJ2-2|TRBV4-2|TRBD2
TGTGCCAGCAGCCAAGAGTGGGGCGGGGGGAACACCGGGGAGCTGTTTTTT
CASSQEWGGGNTGELFF
>few|TRBJ2-7|TRBV5-4|TRBD2
TGTGCCAGCAGCTCCCGACTAGCGGGCACCACCTACGAGCAGTACTTC
CASSSRLAGTTYEQYF
>.|TRBJ1-1|TRBV5-1|.
TGCGCCAGCAGCACCAACGGGAACAGGGTTGATGAAGCTTTCTTT
CASSTNGNRVDEAFF
>.|TRBJ1-6|TRBV15|TRBD1
TGTGCCACCGGGGACAGGTATAATTCACCCCTCCACTTT
CATGDRYNSPLHF
>.|TRBJ2-3|TRBV27|TRBD2
TGTGCCAGCAGTTCACGTACTAGCGGGAGAGGGAGTACAGATACGCAGTATTTT
CASSSRTSGRGSTDTQYF
>.|TRBJ2-7|TRBV9|TRBD2
TGTGCCAGCAGCGTAGCTAGCGGATCCTACGAGCAGTACTTC
CASSVASGSYEQYF
>once|TRBJ1-4|TRBV13|.
TGTGCCAGCAGCTCCAGGTCCGGTTCTTCTCATGAAAAACTGTTTTTT
CASSSRSGSSHEKLFF
>.|TRBJ2-3|TRBV10-1|.
TGCGCCAGCAGTGAAACAGGGTTATTGGGGACAGATACGCAGTATTTT
CASSETGLLGTDTQYF
>.|TRBJ2-7|TRBV5-1|TRBD1
TGCGCCAGCAGCCCCGGGGACAGGGTCTACGAGCAGTACTTC
CASSPGDRVYEQYF
>.|TRBJ2-5|TRBV19|TRBD2
TGTGCCAGTAGCGGGAGGGCCGAAGAGACCCAGTACTTC
CASSGRAEETQYF
>.|TRBJ1-5|TRBV19|.
TGTGCCAGTAGCACTCTGAGCTTCAATCAGCCCCAGCATTTT
CASSTLSFNQPQHF
>.|TRBJ2-1|TRBV5-1|TRBD1
TGCGCCAGCAGCTACGGACAGGGGATAAGCAATGAGCAGTTCTTC
CASSYGQGISNEQFF
>.|TRBJ2-7|TRBV5-6|.
TGTGCCAGCAGCTTGGTAGGCGGAGACCACTACGAGCAGTACTTC
CASSLVGGDHYEQYF
>.|TRBJ2-7|TRBV25-1|.
TGTGCCAGCAGTGAAAGCGGGCAGTCCTACGAGCAGTACTTC
CASSESGQSYEQYF
>.|TRBJ1-2|TRBV5-1|.
TGCGCCAGCAGCTTGGACAGACGCGTTGGGTATGGCTACACCTTC
CASSLDRRVGYGYTF
>.|TRBJ2-1|TRBV12-5|TRBD1
TGTGCTAGTGGTTTAAATCCCGGGACAGGGTCAAACAATGAGCAGTTCTTC
CASGLNPGTGSNNEQFF
>.|TRBJ1-2|TRBV27|.
TGTGCCAGCAGTCCTGGGGCAGGGTATGGCTATGGCTACACCTTC
CASSPGAGYGYGYTF
>.|TRBJ1-2|TRBV18|TRBD1
TGTGCCAGCTCCCTCAGGACAGGAGCTAACTATGGCTACACCTTC
CASSLRTGANYGYTF
>.|TRBJ2-7|TRBV7-2|TRBD2
TGTGCCAGCAGCCCTCCCGGGACTAGATTCTACGAGCAGTACTTC
CASSPPGTRFYEQYF
>.|TRBJ1-4|TRBV7-8|.
TGTGCCAGCAGCCCACAGATGAGGGAGCCGGGGGGGATGTTTTTT
CASSPQMREPGGMFF
>.|TRBJ2-1|TRBV9|TRBD2
TGTGCCAGCAGCGTGAGCGGGACGCCGCCGCAGATGGAGCAGTTCTTC
CASSVSGTPPQMEQFF
>once|TRBJ2-3|TRBV6-1|.
TGTGCCAGCAGCGATAGCGGAGATACGCAGTATTTT
CASSDSGDTQYF
>.|TRBJ2-7|TRBV5-1|.
TGCGCCAGCAGCTCAGAGGGATACGAGCAGTACTTC
CASSSEGYEQYF
>.|TRBJ2-5|TRBV30|.
TGTGCCTGGAGTTCCGCTCGGGGAGGGGGTGAGACCCAGTACTTC
CAWSSARGGGETQYF
>.|TRBJ2-3|TRBV2|.
TGTGCCAGCAGTCAGACAGATACGCAGTATTTT
CASSQTDTQYF
>few|TRBJ2-3|TRBV5-6|.
TGTGCCAGCAGAACATATAGCGGAGATACGCAGTATTTT
CASRTYSGDTQYF
>.|TRBJ2-3|TRBV10-3|TRBD2
TGTGCCATCAGTGCGAGGCGGGAGGGAACAGATACGCAGTATTTT
CAISARREGTDTQYF
>few|TRBJ2-7|TRBV4-2|TRBD2
TGTGCCAGCAGCCAAGATCCAGCGGGAGACTCCTACGAGCAGTACTTC
CASSQDPAGDSYEQYF
>once|TRBJ1-5|TRBV4-1|TRBD1
TGCGCCAGCAGCTACAGGGGTAGCAATCAGCCCCAGCATTTT
CASSYRGSNQPQHF
>few|TRBJ2-1|TRBV5-4|.
TGTGCCAGCAGCTTGGAGAGCGCCGCCGCCTACAATGAGCAGTTCTTC
CASSLESAAAYNEQFF
>.|TRBJ2-1|TRBV9|.
TGTGCCAGCAGCCAAGGGGTCCAGCAGTTCTTC
CASSQGVQQFF
>.|TRBJ1-1|TRBV6-1|.
TGTGCCAGCAGTGAACCGTCGGACTTTTTGGGCACTGAAGCTTTCTTT
CASSEPSDFLGTEAFF
>.|TRBJ2-2|TRBV7-2|TRBD2
TGTGCCAGCAGCTTCGCGGGAGTGAACACCGGGGAGCTGTTTTTT
CASSFAGVNTGELFF
>.|TRBJ1-2|TRBV30|TRBD1
TGTGCCTGGAGGGGTAACCCAGGGGGATATGGCTCCACCTTC
CAWRGNPGGYGSTF